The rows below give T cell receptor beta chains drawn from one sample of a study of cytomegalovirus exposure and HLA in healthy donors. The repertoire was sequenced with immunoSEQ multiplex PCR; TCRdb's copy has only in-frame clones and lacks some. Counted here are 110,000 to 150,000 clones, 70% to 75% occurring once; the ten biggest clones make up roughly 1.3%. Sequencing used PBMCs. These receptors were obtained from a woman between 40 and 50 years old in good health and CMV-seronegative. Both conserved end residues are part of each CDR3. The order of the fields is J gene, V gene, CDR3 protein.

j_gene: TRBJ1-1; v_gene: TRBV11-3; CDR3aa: CASSPSRMGEAFF
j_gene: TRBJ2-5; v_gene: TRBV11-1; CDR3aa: CASSLAAGGGETQYF
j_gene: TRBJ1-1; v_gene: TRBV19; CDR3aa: CASSARRGGNTEAFF
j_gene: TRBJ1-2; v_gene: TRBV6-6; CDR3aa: CASIISAGVSHGYTF
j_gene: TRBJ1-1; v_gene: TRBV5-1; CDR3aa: CASSLTTEYTEAFF
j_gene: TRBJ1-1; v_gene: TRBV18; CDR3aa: CASSQPGGRTEAFF
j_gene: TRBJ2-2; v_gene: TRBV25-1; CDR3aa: CASSELVQPNTGELFF
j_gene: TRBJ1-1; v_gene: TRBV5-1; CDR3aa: CASSLVPKQGAAFF
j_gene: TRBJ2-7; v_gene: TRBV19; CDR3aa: CASSITTLYEQYF
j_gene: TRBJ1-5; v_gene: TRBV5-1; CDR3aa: CASRQGTDSNQPQHF
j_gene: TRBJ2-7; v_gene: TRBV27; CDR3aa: CASSRNLLYSYEQYF
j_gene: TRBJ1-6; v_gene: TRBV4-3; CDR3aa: CASSPGQGNSPLHF
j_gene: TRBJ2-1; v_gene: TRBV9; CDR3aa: CASSTRASGVYNEQFF
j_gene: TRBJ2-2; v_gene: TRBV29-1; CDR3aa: CSAKGGGTVNTGELFF